A selection of T cell receptor beta chains follows, all from one sample in a study of blood T cell repertoires in COVID-19. Profiled with immunoSEQ multiplex PCR; TCRdb holds only in-frame clones, not every one. The table has around 250,000 clones, roughly 87% seen once. Sequenced sample: peripheral blood. The receptors were gathered from a human donor in a cohort sampled during active COVID-19. Both conserved end residues are part of each CDR3. A D gene is named only where the DNA matches it firmly. Rows may omit the clone size; those that give it use once, few, many or a size class.

TRBJ2-7,.,TRBV10-3,.,TGTGCCATCAAGGGGAACGACGAGCAGTACTTC,CAIKGNDEQYF
TRBJ2-6,.,TRBV19,.,TGTGCCAGTAGTATAGGGAGGGCTGGGGCCAACGTCCTGACTTTC,CASSIGRAGANVLTF
TRBJ2-7,.,TRBV27,TRBD2,TGTGCCAGCAAGGTGGCGGGAGAAAGCTACGAGCAGTACTTC,CASKVAGESYEQYF
TRBJ2-5,.,TRBV24-1,TRBD2,TGTGCCACCAGTGATTTCCGGGGAGGGCAAGAGACCCAGTACTTC,CATSDFRGGQETQYF
TRBJ1-2,.,TRBV10-3,.,TGTGCCATCAGTGAGATAGTTGGGGGGGACGGAGTTCTTTTGGGCGGCTACACCTTC,CAISEIVGGDGVLLGGYTF
TRBJ2-3,.,TRBV7-2,TRBD2,TGTGCCAGCAGCTCGCGCGTAGCGGGGGGAGGAGATACGCAGTATTTT,CASSSRVAGGGDTQYF
TRBJ2-6,.,TRBV27,.,TGTGCCAGCAGTTTAGGGCCCGGGGCCAACGTCCTGACTTTC,CASSLGPGANVLTF
TRBJ1-2,.,TRBV5-1,TRBD1,TGCGCCAGCAGCTTGGGGGGACAGAACTATGGCTACACCTTC,CASSLGGQNYGYTF
TRBJ2-2,.,TRBV5-1,.,TGCGCCAGCAGCTTGGGGCCGTCGAACACCGGGGAGCTGTTTTTT,CASSLGPSNTGELFF
TRBJ2-3,.,TRBV6-5,TRBD2,TGTGCCAGCGGGAGGGGTAGCCGAGATACGCAGTATTTT,CASGRGSRDTQYF
TRBJ1-5,few,TRBV2,.,TGTGCCAGCAGTGATTCGCCGGGGGGCCGAAGCAATCAGCCCCAGCATTTT,CASSDSPGGRSNQPQHF
TRBJ2-1,once,TRBV11-1,TRBD2,TGTGCCAGCAGCGGGGGGGGCTCCTACAATGAGCAGTTCTTC,CASSGGGSYNEQFF
TRBJ2-2,.,TRBV1,.,TGCACCAGCAGACGACAGGGGGAGAACACCGGGGAGCTGTTTTTT,CTSRRQGENTGELFF
TRBJ1-1,.,TRBV6-5,TRBD1,TGTGCCGCCACCGGGACAGGGGACACTGAAGCTTTCTTT,CAATGTGDTEAFF
TRBJ1-2,.,TRBV12-3/TRBV12-4,.,TGTGCCAGCAGTGGGGGCGGAAACTATGGCTACACCTTC,CASSGGGNYGYTF
TRBJ1-6,.,TRBV28,.,TGTGCCAGCAGTTTATTCGGACAGCTGAATTCACCCCTCCACTTT,CASSLFGQLNSPLHF
TRBJ2-2,.,TRBV9,TRBD2,TGTGCCATCCCCGGGACTAGCGGGAGGCCCAACACCGGGGAGCTGTTTTTT,CAIPGTSGRPNTGELFF
TRBJ1-1,.,TRBV7-8,.,TGTGCCAGCACCCATACAGGGTACACTGAAGCTTTCTTT,CASTHTGYTEAFF
TRBJ2-7,few,TRBV20-1,.,TGCAGTGCTAGTCCCAACAGGGTCGAGCAGTACTTC,CSASPNRVEQYF
TRBJ2-1,.,TRBV6-2/TRBV6-3,TRBD2,TGTGCCAGCAGTTTAACTAGCGGGATAGTCAATGAGCAGTTCTTC,CASSLTSGIVNEQFF
TRBJ2-3,.,TRBV19,TRBD1,TGTGCCAGTAGTGCCGGACAGGGGGTAGCAGATACGCAGTATTTT,CASSAGQGVADTQYF
TRBJ1-5,.,TRBV19,.,TGTGCCAGTAGTATTAATGTCGGTGTGGGCAATCAGCCCCAGCATTTT,CASSINVGVGNQPQHF
TRBJ2-5,.,TRBV19,TRBD1,TGTGCCAGTAGTATGCGACAGGGTGGTGCGCAAGAGACCCAGTACTTC,CASSMRQGGAQETQYF
TRBJ1-1,.,TRBV20-1,.,TGCAGTGCTAGTAGAGGTTCGGGGGTTAGTGAAGCTTTCTTT,CSASRGSGVSEAFF
TRBJ1-2,.,TRBV4-2,.,TGTGCCAGCCAGGAAGACTTACAGGGCGTCGATGGCTACACCTTC,CASQEDLQGVDGYTF
TRBJ1-2,.,TRBV11-2,.,TGTGCCAGCAGCTTAGATCACTCGGGGAGGGGTGGCTACACCTTC,CASSLDHSGRGGYTF
TRBJ2-1,once,TRBV30,.,TGTGCCTGGAGTGGGGCCGTCAGCTCCTACAATGAGCAGTTCTTC,CAWSGAVSSYNEQFF
TRBJ1-2,.,TRBV15,TRBD1,TGTGCCACCAGCAGACCCGGGGAACGCAGGGGGCGCGAATATGGCTACACCTTC,CATSRPGERRGREYGYTF
TRBJ2-7,.,TRBV19,.,TGTGCCAGTAGTACCGTCGGAGTTCCGTACGAGCAGTACTTC,CASSTVGVPYEQYF